This T cell receptor (beta chain) was captured by sequencing in a study of blood T cells in healthy people across ages. At least 7 million PBMCs were isolated per sample. A second about 6 to 12 cycle PCR used barcoded and J-beta primers. TCRdb called the 5' RACE reads again in MiXCR, with one record for every CDR3 protein. The sample lists roughly 2 million distinct CDR3 sequences, just under 50% occurring once. Germline V CDR1 and CDR2: SEHNR, FQNEAQ (reference sequence). Trimming cost V 5 bases and J 7 bases, with 21 bases left between them. The CDR3 consists of 15 residues. Notes on this clonotype: What it binds is not known.

Study-wide results and limits: Fewer expanded clones and more diversity marked long-lived versus aged donors.

The specimen sequenced was blood. The sequence derives from a woman aged 40-49 years in good health. The chain joins TRBV7-9 to TRBJ2-7, with D tentatively TRBD2 (5 bases). As DNA, the CDR3 is TGTGCCAGCAGCCTTGGGCTAGCTGTCTACAATGAGCAGTACTTC. Its protein is CASSLGLAVYNEQYF.